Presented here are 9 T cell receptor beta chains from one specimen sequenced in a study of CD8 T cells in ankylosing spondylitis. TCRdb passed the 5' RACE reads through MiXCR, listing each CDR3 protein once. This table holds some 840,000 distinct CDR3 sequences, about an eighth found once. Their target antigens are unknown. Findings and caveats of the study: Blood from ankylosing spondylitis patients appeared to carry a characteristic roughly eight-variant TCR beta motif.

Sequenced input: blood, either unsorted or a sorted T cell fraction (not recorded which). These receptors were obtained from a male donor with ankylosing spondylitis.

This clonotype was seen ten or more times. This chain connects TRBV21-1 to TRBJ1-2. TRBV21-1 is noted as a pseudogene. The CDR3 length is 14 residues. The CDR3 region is CASSKAQAAYGYTF. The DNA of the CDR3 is TGTGCCAGCAGCAAAGCGCAGGCAGCCTATGGCTACACCTTC.

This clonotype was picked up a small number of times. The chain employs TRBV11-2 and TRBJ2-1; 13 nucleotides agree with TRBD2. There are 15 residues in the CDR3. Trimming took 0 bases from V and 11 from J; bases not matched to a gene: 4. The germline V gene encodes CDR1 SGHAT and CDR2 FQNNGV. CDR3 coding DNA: TGTGCCAGCAGCTTAGACCTACTAGCGGGAGGGAAGCAGTTCTTC. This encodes CASSLDLLAGGKQFF.

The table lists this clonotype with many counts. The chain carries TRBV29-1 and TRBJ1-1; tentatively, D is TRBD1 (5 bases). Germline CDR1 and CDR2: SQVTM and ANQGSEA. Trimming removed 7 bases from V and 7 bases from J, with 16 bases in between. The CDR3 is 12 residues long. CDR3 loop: CSAGWTSLEAFF. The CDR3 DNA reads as TGCAGCGCCGGATGGACAAGTCTTGAAGCTTTCTTT. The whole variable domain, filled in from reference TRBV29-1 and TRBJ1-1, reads SAVISQKPSRDICQRGTSLTIQCQVDSQVTMMFWYRQQPGQSLTLIATANQGSEATYESGFVIDKFPISRPNLTFSTLTVSNMSPEDSSIYLCSAGWTSLEAFFGQGTRLTVV.

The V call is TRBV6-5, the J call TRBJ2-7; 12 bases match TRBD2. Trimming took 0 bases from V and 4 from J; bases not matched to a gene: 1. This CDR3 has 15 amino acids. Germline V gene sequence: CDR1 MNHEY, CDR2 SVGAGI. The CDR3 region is CASSYSTSGGYEQYF. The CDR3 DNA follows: TGTGCCAGCAGTTACTCTACTAGCGGGGGGTACGAGCAGTACTTC.

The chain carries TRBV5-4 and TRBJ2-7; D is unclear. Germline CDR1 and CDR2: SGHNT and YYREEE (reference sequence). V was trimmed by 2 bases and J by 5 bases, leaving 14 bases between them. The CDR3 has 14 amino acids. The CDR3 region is CASSFDRFSHEQYF. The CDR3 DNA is TGTGCCAGCAGCTTTGATCGGTTCAGTCACGAGCAGTACTTC.

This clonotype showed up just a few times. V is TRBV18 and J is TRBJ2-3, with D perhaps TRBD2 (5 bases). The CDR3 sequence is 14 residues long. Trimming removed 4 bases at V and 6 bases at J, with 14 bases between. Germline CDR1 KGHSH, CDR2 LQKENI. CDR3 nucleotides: TGTGCCAGCTCACTGGTGGACTCTGTGGATACGCAGTATTTT. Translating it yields CASSLVDSVDTQYF.

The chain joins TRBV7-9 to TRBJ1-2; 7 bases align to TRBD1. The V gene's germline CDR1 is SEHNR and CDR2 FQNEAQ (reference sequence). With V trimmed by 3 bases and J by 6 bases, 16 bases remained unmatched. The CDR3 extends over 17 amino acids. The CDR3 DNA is TGTGCCAGCAGCTTTACCTTCGTTGGACAGGCAGGGGATGGCTACACCTTC. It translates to CASSFTFVGQAGDGYTF.

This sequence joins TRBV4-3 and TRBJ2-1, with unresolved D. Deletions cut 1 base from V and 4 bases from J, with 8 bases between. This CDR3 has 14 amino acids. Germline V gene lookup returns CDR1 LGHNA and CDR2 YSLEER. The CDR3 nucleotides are TGCGCCAGCAGCCAAGGCGCTCATTACAATGAGCAGTTCTTC. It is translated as CASSQGAHYNEQFF.

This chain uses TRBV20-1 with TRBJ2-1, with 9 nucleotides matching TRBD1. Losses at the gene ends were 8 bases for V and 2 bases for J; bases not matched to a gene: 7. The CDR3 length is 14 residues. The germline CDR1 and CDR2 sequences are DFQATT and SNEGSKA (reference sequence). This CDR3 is CSILDRGTYNEQFF. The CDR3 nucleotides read TGCAGTATCCTCGACAGGGGGACCTACAATGAGCAGTTCTTC.